This record covers a single T cell receptor (beta chain). CDR1 is ENHRY and CDR2 is SYGVKD in the germline V gene. V lost 6 bases and J lost 0; bases outside the gene matches: 4. CDR3 length equals 14 residues. The sample originates from a study of blood T cell repertoires in COVID-19. At the level of the study: The United States, Italy and Spain provided the acute and convalescent COVID-19 samples. T cells, B-cell-depleted T cells, or PBMCs supplied cDNA or gDNA.

Original methodology: How many nucleated cells were present was estimated from reference gene primer amplification. The assay was immunoSEQ multiplex PCR, and TCRdb's table has in-frame clones only and misses some. Clonal size and the V and J genes are those of that table, whereas D and trimming came from the DNA. The sample holds around 130,000 clones, approximately 87% seen once. The specimen was peripheral blood. The chain carries TRBV10-3 and TRBJ2-7; 8 nucleotides align to TRBD1. This receptor was obtained from a woman in her forties or fifties with acute or convalescent COVID-19. CDR3 protein: CAIRGQEPSYEQYF. CDR3 sequence (DNA): TGTGCCATCAGGGGACAGGAGCCCTCCTACGAGCAGTACTTC.